Listed below are T cell receptor beta chains from one sample, sequenced in a study of cytomegalovirus exposure and HLA in healthy donors. Profiling relied on immunoSEQ multiplex PCR, and the TCRdb table lists in-frame clones only, not all of them. This sample yields approximately 170,000 clones, of which roughly 80% are seen a single time; approximately 1.3% belongs to the top ten. Source material: PBMCs. These receptors were taken from a man aged 50 or older in good health and CMV-seropositive. Both conserved end residues are part of each CDR3. The order of the fields is V gene, J gene, clone size, D gene, CDR3 protein, CDR3 DNA. D genes are given only for firm matches. For some rows the clone size is stated as once, few or many, or as a class when expanded; others skip it.

>TRBV27|TRBJ1-5|-|-
CASSNHGNQPQHF
TGTGCCAGCAGTAATCATGGCAATCAGCCCCAGCATTTT
>TRBV7-9|TRBJ1-1|-|TRBD1
CASSTGQGDTEAFF
TGTGCCAGCAGCACAGGACAGGGGGACACTGAAGCTTTCTTT
>TRBV6-6|TRBJ2-2|few|-
CASTGAGGELFF
TGTGCCAGCACAGGGGCGGGCGGGGAGCTGTTTTTT
>TRBV5-1|TRBJ1-3|-|-
CASSPGTEGDTIYF
TGCGCCAGCAGCCCGGGGACGGAGGGTGACACCATATATTTT
>TRBV9|TRBJ2-3|-|TRBD2
CASTDSGMATDTQYF
TGTGCCAGCACCGATAGCGGGATGGCCACAGATACGCAGTATTTT
>TRBV4-1|TRBJ2-7|-|-
CASSGGNSYEQYF
TGCGCCAGCAGCGGAGGGAACTCCTACGAGCAGTACTTC
>TRBV4-1|TRBJ2-3|-|-
CASGLGAHTDTQYF
TGCGCCAGCGGCCTGGGGGCCCACACAGATACGCAGTATTTT
>TRBV11-2|TRBJ2-2|-|TRBD2
CASSLGGGTTGELFF
TGTGCCAGCAGCTTGGGGGGGGGAACCACCGGGGAGCTGTTTTTT
>TRBV7-9|TRBJ2-1|-|TRBD2
CASSPGRTSGDNEQFF
TGTGCCAGCAGCCCGGGACGGACTAGCGGAGACAATGAGCAGTTCTTC
>TRBV28|TRBJ1-2|-|-
CASTPGGGGYTF
TGTGCCAGCACCCCCGGAGGTGGTGGCTACACCTTC
>TRBV6-6|TRBJ2-3|-|TRBD2
CASSLAGFTDTQYF
TGTGCCAGCAGTTTAGCGGGCTTCACAGATACGCAGTATTTT
>TRBV28|TRBJ1-2|-|-
CASSFYKYGYTF
TGTGCCAGCAGTTTTTACAAGTATGGCTACACCTTC